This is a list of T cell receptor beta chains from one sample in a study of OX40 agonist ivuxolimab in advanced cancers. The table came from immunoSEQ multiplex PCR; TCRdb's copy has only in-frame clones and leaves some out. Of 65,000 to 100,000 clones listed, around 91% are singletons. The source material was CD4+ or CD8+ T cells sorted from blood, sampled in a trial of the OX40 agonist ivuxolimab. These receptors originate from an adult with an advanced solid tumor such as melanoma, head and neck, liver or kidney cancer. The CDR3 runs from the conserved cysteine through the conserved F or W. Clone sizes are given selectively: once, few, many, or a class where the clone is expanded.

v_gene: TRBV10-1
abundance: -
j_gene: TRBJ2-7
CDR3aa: CASSVRGSYEQYF

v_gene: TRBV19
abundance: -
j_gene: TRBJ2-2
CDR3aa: CASRAGTANTGELFF

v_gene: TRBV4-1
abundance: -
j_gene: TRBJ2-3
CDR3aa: CASSQLGVDTQYF

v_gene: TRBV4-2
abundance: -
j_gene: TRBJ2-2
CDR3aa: CASSRGTPNTGELFF

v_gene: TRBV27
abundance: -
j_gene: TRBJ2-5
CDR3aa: CASSADRGGETQYF

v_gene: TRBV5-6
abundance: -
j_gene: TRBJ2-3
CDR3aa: CASSTWTSGGASTQYF

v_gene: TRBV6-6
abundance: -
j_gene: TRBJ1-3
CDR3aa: CASSTDYPGNTIYF

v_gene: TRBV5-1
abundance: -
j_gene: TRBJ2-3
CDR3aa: CASSYQGDSTDTQYF

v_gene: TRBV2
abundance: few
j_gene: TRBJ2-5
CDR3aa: CAPGRGAEETQYF

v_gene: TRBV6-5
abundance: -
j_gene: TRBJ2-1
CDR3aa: CASSYSKGYNEQFF

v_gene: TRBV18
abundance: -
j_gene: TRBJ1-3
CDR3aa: CASSPPSLSGNTIYF

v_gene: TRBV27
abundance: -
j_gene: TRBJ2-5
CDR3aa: CASSFLDGREKETQYF

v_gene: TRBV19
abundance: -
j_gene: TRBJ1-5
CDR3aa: CASSLRWGQGAQPQHF

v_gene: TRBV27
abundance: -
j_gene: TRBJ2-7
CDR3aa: CASSLGTDYYEQYF

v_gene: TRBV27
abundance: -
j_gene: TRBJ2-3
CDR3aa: CASKEVTSGDTQYF

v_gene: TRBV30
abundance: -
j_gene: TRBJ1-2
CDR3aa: CAWSFLAYGYTF

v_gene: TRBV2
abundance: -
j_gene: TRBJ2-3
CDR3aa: CASSEQLAADTQYF

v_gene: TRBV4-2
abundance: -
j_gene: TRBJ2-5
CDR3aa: CASSFNIAQETQYF

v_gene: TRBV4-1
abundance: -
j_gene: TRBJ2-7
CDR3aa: CASSPSRLAGGTIYEQYF

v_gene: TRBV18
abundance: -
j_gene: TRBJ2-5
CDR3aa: CASSPGRQGETQYF

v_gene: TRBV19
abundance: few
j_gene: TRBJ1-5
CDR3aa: CASTSSGASGQPQHF

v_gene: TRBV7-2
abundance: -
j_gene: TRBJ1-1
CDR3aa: CASSLLTGVNTEAFF

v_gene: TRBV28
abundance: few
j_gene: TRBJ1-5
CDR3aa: CASSLRAHQPQHF

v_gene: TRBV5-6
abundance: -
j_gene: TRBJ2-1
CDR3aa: CASSPGTGRRQFF

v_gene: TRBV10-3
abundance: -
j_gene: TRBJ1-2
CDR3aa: CAIKTGANDYGYTF

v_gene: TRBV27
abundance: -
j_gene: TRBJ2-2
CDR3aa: CASSPNLNTGELFF

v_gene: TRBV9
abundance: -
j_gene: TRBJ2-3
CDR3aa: CASSSSGGRDTQYF

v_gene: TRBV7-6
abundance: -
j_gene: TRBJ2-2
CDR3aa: CASQKQDSTGELFF

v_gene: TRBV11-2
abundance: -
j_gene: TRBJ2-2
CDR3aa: CASSFGRTGELFF

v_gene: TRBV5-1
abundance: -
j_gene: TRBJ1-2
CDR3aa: CASRYGVGSNNYGYTF

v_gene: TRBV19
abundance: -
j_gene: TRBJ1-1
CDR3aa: CASTYSGTGATEAFF

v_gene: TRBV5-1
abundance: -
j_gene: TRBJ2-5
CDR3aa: CASSSGTSGETQYF

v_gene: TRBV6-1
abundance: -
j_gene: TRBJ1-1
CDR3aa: CASRGQGLLKAFF

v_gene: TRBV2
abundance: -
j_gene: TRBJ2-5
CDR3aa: CASRPVGETQYF

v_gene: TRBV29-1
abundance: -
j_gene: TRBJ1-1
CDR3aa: CSVEVQGGTGAFF

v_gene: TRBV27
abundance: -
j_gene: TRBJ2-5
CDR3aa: CASSSGIYLSAARETQYF

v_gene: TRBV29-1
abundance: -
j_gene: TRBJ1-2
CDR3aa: CSVGSQFGYTF

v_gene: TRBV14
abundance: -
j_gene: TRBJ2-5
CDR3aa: CASSRGQLQETQYF

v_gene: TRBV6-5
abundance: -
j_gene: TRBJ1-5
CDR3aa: CASSYATRKQPQHF

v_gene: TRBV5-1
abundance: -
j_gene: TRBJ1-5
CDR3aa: CASSLPRLGGAWQPQHF

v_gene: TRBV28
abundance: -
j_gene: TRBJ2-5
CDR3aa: CASRRVAPETQYF

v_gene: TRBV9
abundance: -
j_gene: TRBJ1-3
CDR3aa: CASSSSSGNTIYF

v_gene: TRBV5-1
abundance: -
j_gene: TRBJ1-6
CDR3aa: CASSSTGLRDSPLHF

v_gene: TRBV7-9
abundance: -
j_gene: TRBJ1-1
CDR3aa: CASSSGQGSLYINEAFF

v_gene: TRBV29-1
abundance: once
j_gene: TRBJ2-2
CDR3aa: CSPKRAGELFF

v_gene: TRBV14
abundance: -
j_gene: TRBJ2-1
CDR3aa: CASSQDAGASYNEQFF

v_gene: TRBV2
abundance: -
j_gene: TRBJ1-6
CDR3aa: CASSERSGSSYNSPLHF

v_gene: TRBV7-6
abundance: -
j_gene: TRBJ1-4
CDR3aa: CASSRLVREKLFF

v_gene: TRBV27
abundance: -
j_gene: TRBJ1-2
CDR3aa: CASRDRVYGYTF

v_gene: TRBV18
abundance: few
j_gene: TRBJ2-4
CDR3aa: CASSFISGDVAKNIQYF

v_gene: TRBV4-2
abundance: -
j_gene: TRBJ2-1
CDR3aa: CASSQRIETGDNEQFF

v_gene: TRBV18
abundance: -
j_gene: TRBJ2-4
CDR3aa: CASSPDGAKNIQYF

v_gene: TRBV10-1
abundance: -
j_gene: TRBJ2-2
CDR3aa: CASNPGTSGAGELFF

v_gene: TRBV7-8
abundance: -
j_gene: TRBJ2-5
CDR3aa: CASSFTGVGQTQYF

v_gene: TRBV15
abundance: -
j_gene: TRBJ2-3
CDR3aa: CATEGGGLTDTQYF

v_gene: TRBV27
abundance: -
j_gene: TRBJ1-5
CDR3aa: CASSSLGQGKQPQHF